The rows below give T cell receptor beta chains drawn from one sample of a study of blood T cell repertoires in COVID-19. The repertoire was sequenced with immunoSEQ multiplex PCR; TCRdb's copy has only in-frame clones and lacks some. The top ten hold approximately 4% of the sample, which has 160,000 or so clones, around 85% seen once. The sample taken for sequencing was peripheral blood. The receptors stem from a woman aged 70-85 years with acute or convalescent COVID-19. Each CDR3 is given with its conserved first and last residue. D genes are given only for firm matches. Clone size is shown for a subset of rows, as once, few, many or a class of expanded clone.

len: 14; j_gene: TRBJ2-5; abundance: -; v_gene: TRBV14; d_gene: -; CDR3aa: CASSQGSGWETQYF; CDR3nt: TGTGCCAGCAGCCAAGGGTCCGGGTGGGAGACCCAGTACTTC
len: 14; j_gene: TRBJ2-7; abundance: -; v_gene: TRBV4-2; d_gene: -; CDR3aa: CASSQEHRAYEQYF; CDR3nt: TGTGCCAGCAGCCAAGAACACAGGGCTTACGAGCAGTACTTC
len: 15; j_gene: TRBJ1-5; abundance: -; v_gene: TRBV28; d_gene: TRBD1; CDR3aa: CASSLRGKGNQPQHF; CDR3nt: TGTGCCAGCAGTCTCAGGGGGAAAGGCAATCAGCCCCAGCATTTT
len: 17; j_gene: TRBJ2-3; abundance: -; v_gene: TRBV3-1/TRBV3-2; d_gene: -; CDR3aa: CASSQEHEGIAADTQYF; CDR3nt: TGTGCCAGCAGCCAAGAACACGAGGGAATAGCTGCAGATACGCAGTATTTT
len: 14; j_gene: TRBJ1-5; abundance: -; v_gene: TRBV6-5; d_gene: TRBD1; CDR3aa: CAGSRQGLGQPQHF; CDR3nt: TGTGCCGGGTCTAGACAGGGGCTTGGACAGCCCCAGCATTTT
len: 15; j_gene: TRBJ1-2; abundance: -; v_gene: TRBV4-1; d_gene: -; CDR3aa: CASSHTQGRVDGYTF; CDR3nt: TGCGCCAGCAGCCATACACAGGGTCGGGTAGATGGCTACACCTTC
len: 14; j_gene: TRBJ2-7; abundance: -; v_gene: TRBV9; d_gene: -; CDR3aa: CASSVGGTDYEQYF; CDR3nt: TGTGCCAGCAGCGTTGGGGGGACGGACTACGAGCAGTACTTC
len: 17; j_gene: TRBJ2-1; abundance: -; v_gene: TRBV14; d_gene: TRBD2; CDR3aa: CASSQPPRTSGNNEQFF; CDR3nt: TGTGCCAGCAGCCAACCTCCCCGGACTAGCGGGAACAATGAGCAGTTCTTC
len: 15; j_gene: TRBJ1-4; abundance: -; v_gene: TRBV6-5; d_gene: TRBD1; CDR3aa: CASSLTQGANEKLFF; CDR3nt: TGTGCCAGCAGTCTAACCCAGGGGGCTAATGAAAAACTGTTTTTT
len: 15; j_gene: TRBJ2-1; abundance: -; v_gene: TRBV25-1; d_gene: TRBD2; CDR3aa: CASSDWLAGHNEQFF; CDR3nt: TGTGCCAGCAGTGATTGGCTAGCGGGCCACAATGAGCAGTTCTTC
len: 16; j_gene: TRBJ2-2; abundance: -; v_gene: TRBV7-3; d_gene: -; CDR3aa: CASSLYPGANTGELFF; CDR3nt: TGTGCCAGCAGCTTATACCCAGGGGCGAACACCGGGGAGCTGTTTTTT
len: 16; j_gene: TRBJ2-3; abundance: -; v_gene: TRBV7-3; d_gene: TRBD1; CDR3aa: CASSLRPGQGTDTQYF; CDR3nt: TGTGCCAGCAGCTTACGGCCGGGACAGGGAACAGATACGCAGTATTTT
len: 17; j_gene: TRBJ1-6; abundance: -; v_gene: TRBV6-1; d_gene: TRBD1; CDR3aa: CASSEPTGQGSTSPLHF; CDR3nt: TGTGCCAGCAGTGAACCCACGGGACAGGGCTCAACTTCACCCCTCCACTTT
len: 15; j_gene: TRBJ1-1; abundance: once; v_gene: TRBV9; d_gene: TRBD1; CDR3aa: CASSPRQGTNTEAFF; CDR3nt: TGTGCCAGCAGCCCCAGACAGGGGACGAACACTGAAGCTTTCTTT
len: 15; j_gene: TRBJ1-2; abundance: few; v_gene: TRBV9; d_gene: -; CDR3aa: CASSVEAGSNYGYTF; CDR3nt: TGTGCCAGCAGCGTAGAGGCAGGTTCTAACTATGGCTACACCTTC
len: 14; j_gene: TRBJ1-4; abundance: -; v_gene: TRBV2; d_gene: TRBD1; CDR3aa: CASSLGQANEKLFF; CDR3nt: TGTGCCAGCAGTTTGGGACAGGCTAATGAAAAACTGTTTTTT
len: 14; j_gene: TRBJ1-1; abundance: once; v_gene: TRBV5-6; d_gene: -; CDR3aa: CASSLVPAQGRSFF; CDR3nt: TGTGCCAGCAGCTTGGTCCCCGCACAGGGTAGATCTTTCTTT
len: 16; j_gene: TRBJ1-2; abundance: -; v_gene: TRBV4-3; d_gene: -; CDR3aa: CASSHQRSGLFYSYTF; CDR3nt: TGCGCCAGCAGCCACCAAAGGTCGGGACTTTTCTACAGCTACACCTTC
len: 14; j_gene: TRBJ2-2; abundance: -; v_gene: TRBV5-1; d_gene: -; CDR3aa: CASSLDTGFGELFF; CDR3nt: TGCGCCAGCAGCTTGGACACAGGGTTCGGGGAGCTGTTTTTT
len: 16; j_gene: TRBJ1-1; abundance: -; v_gene: TRBV4-1; d_gene: -; CDR3aa: CASSQGPGRGNTEAFF; CDR3nt: TGCGCCAGCAGCCAAGGGCCCGGACGGGGGAACACTGAAGCTTTCTTT
len: 16; j_gene: TRBJ2-3; abundance: -; v_gene: TRBV15; d_gene: TRBD2; CDR3aa: CATSRALAGATDTQYF; CDR3nt: TGTGCCACCAGCAGAGCGCTAGCGGGGGCGACAGATACGCAGTATTTT
len: 16; j_gene: TRBJ1-2; abundance: few; v_gene: TRBV3-1/TRBV3-2; d_gene: -; CDR3aa: CASSQDLGDSSYGYTF; CDR3nt: TGTGCCAGCAGCCAAGATCTGGGAGATAGCAGCTATGGCTACACCTTC
len: 15; j_gene: TRBJ2-7; abundance: few; v_gene: TRBV6-6; d_gene: TRBD1; CDR3aa: CASSSSTGYPPEQYF; CDR3nt: TGTGCCAGCAGTTCCTCGACAGGGTACCCACCCGAGCAGTACTTC
len: 15; j_gene: TRBJ2-1; abundance: once; v_gene: TRBV6-1; d_gene: -; CDR3aa: CASSEFVRESGEQFF; CDR3nt: TGTGCCAGCAGTGAATTTGTAAGGGAGAGCGGGGAGCAGTTCTTC
len: 14; j_gene: TRBJ1-1; abundance: -; v_gene: TRBV30; d_gene: -; CDR3aa: CAWGPGLPNTEAFF; CDR3nt: TGTGCCTGGGGTCCGGGTTTACCAAACACTGAAGCTTTCTTT
len: 13; j_gene: TRBJ2-1; abundance: -; v_gene: TRBV10-1; d_gene: -; CDR3aa: CASSESGYNEQFF; CDR3nt: TGCGCCAGCAGTGAGTCCGGGTACAATGAGCAGTTCTTC
len: 13; j_gene: TRBJ1-5; abundance: -; v_gene: TRBV9; d_gene: -; CDR3aa: CASSGAPNQPQHF; CDR3nt: TGTGCCAGCAGCGGAGCCCCTAATCAGCCCCAGCATTTT
len: 15; j_gene: TRBJ2-7; abundance: -; v_gene: TRBV7-8; d_gene: TRBD2; CDR3aa: CASRMTSGNSYEQYF; CDR3nt: TGTGCCAGCAGAATGACTAGCGGGAACTCCTACGAGCAGTACTTC
len: 16; j_gene: TRBJ2-3; abundance: -; v_gene: TRBV3-1/TRBV3-2; d_gene: TRBD1; CDR3aa: CASSQTGGPTPDTQYF; CDR3nt: TGTGCCAGCAGCCAAACAGGGGGCCCTACGCCAGATACGCAGTATTTT
len: 12; j_gene: TRBJ1-5; abundance: -; v_gene: TRBV7-6; d_gene: -; CDR3aa: CASSFTNQPQHF; CDR3nt: TGTGCCAGCAGCTTTACAAATCAGCCCCAGCATTTT
len: 16; j_gene: TRBJ1-1; abundance: -; v_gene: TRBV19; d_gene: -; CDR3aa: CASIGEQGRMNTEAFF; CDR3nt: TGTGCCAGTATCGGGGAACAGGGACGCATGAACACTGAAGCTTTCTTT
len: 12; j_gene: TRBJ1-2; abundance: -; v_gene: TRBV7-8; d_gene: -; CDR3aa: CASSSRTVGYTF; CDR3nt: TGTGCCAGCAGCTCCCGGACAGTTGGCTACACCTTC
len: 14; j_gene: TRBJ2-7; abundance: -; v_gene: TRBV7-9; d_gene: TRBD2; CDR3aa: CASSFSGGFDEQYF; CDR3nt: TGTGCCAGCAGCTTCAGCGGGGGTTTCGACGAGCAGTACTTC